This T cell receptor (beta chain) was sequenced during a study of T-cell reconstitution after alpha-beta-depleted transplantation in children. Study results and limitations: Several hundred graft clones that had expanded were reportedly the source of alpha-beta T cells about two months after transplant. Surviving recipient T cells and thymic progenitors accounted for the high day-60 TCRbeta diversity observed in some patients. The authors attributed T-cell counts and diversity one year after transplant mostly to newly produced T cells.

About this clonotype: Its antigen is unidentified.

Germline CDR1 reads DFQATT; CDR2 reads SNEGSKA (reference sequence). Losses at the gene ends were 4 bases for V and 9 bases for J; bases not matched to a gene: 8. CDR3 length equals 14 residues. During its preparation, the TCRbeta library received unique molecular identifiers. TCRdb re-derived calls from the PCR reads in MiXCR, one entry per CDR3 protein. This table has about 980,000 distinct CDR3 sequences, about 29% appearing once. Sequences were derived from PBMCs, mostly from graft donor cells, sampled 360 days after TCRalphabeta/CD19-depleted stem cell transplant. This receptor was taken from a boy in the first two years of life who had a stem cell transplant for SCID, so the T cells may come from the graft donor. The rearrangement joins TRBV20-1 to TRBJ2-1; 11 bases agree with TRBD1. This chain's CDR3 is CSAIKDRGLGEQFF. The CDR3 nucleotides read TGCAGTGCTATCAAGGACAGGGGGCTCGGTGAGCAGTTCTTC.